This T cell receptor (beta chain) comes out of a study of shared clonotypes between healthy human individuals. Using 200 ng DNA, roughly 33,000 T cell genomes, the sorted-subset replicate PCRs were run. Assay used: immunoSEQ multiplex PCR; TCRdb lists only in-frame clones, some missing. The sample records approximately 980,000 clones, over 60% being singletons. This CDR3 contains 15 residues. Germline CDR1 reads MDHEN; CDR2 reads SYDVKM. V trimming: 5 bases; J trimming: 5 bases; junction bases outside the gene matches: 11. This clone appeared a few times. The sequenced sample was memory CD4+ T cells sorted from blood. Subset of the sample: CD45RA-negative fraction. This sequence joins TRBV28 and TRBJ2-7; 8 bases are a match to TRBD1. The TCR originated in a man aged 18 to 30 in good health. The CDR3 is CASSVPGTGNDEQYF. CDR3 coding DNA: TGTGCCAGCAGTGTCCCCGGGACAGGAAACGACGAGCAGTACTTC.